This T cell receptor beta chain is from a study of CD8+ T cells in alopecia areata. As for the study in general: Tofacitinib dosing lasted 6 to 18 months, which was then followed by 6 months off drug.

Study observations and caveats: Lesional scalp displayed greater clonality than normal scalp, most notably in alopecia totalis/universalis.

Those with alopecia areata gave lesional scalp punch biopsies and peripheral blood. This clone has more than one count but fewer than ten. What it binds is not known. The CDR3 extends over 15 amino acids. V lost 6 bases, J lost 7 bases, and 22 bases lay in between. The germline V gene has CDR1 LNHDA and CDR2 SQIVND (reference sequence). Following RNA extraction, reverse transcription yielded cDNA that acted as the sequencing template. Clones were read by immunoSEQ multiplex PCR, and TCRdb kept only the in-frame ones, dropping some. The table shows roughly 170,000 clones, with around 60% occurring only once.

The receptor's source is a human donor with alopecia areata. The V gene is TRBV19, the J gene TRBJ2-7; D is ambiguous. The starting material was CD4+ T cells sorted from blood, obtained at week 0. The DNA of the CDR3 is TGTGCCAGTAGCACCGGGCCTGGAAAGAATGAAGAGCAGTACTTC. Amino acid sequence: CASSTGPGKNEEQYF. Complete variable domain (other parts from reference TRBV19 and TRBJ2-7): DGGITQSPKYLFRKEGQNVTLSCEQNLNHDAMYWYRQDPGQGLRLIYYSQIVNDFQKGDIAEGYSVSREKKESFPLTVTSAQKNPTAFYLCASSTGPGKNEEQYFGPGTRLTVT.